This T cell receptor beta chain came from a study of T cell responses to AZD1222 COVID-19 vaccine. Study-level points and caveats: Repertoire samples came only from after the peak T cell response. Within unmutated variant regions lay the reported targets of nearly half of spike-specific TCRs. Spike-wide vaccine-associated CD4 TCRs dominated at 160-218 and 743-854. Baseline serostatus was positive in only a handful of AZD1222 recipients.

This clone was seen a handful of times. Its antigen is unidentified. The protocol was immunoSEQ multiplex PCR, while the TCRdb copy is restricted to in-frame clones and leaves out a portion. The sample yields more than 150,000 clones, 75% to 90% seen once. Germline CDR1 and CDR2: SGHVS and FNYEAQ. With V trimmed by 4 bases and J by 3 bases, 11 bases remained unmatched. This CDR3 is 16 amino acids long. This clonotype was obtained from an adult in good health. The gene calls are TRBV7-6 and TRBJ2-7, with 8 bases lining up with TRBD1. The sample consisted of peripheral blood, taken on day 0 of AZD1222 vaccination. As DNA, the CDR3 is TGTGCCAGCAGCTCTTCTATTGGGACAGGTATCTACGAGCAGTACTTC. It specifies CASSSSIGTGIYEQYF. Looking up the rest from reference TRBV7-6 and TRBJ2-7 gives the full variable domain: GAGVSQSPRYKVTKRGQDVALRCDPISGHVSLYWYRQALGQGPEFLTYFNYEAQQDKSGLPNDRFSAERPEGSISTLTIQRTEQRDSAMYRCASSSSIGTGIYEQYFGPGTRLTVT.